Following are 14 T cell receptor beta chains from one sample sequenced in a study of Graves' ophthalmopathy and Graves' hyperthyroidism. As the template, RNA transcripts were used to amplify TCR beta CDR3 regions. After a first-round RT-PCR with HTBI primers, a second-round multiplex PCR was run. In TCRdb, the multiplex PCR reads were re-called with MiXCR into one record per CDR3 protein. The sample records 300,000 to 400,000 distinct CDR3 sequences, about 17% being singletons. Sequenced material: peripheral blood. The source of these receptors is an adult man with Graves' ophthalmopathy.

The chain carries TRBV6-1 and TRBJ1-1; D unclear. The CDR3 is 14 amino acids. Germline CDR1 and CDR2: MNHNS and SASEGT. V lost 3 bases and J 0 bases, leaving 8 bases between the germline ends. CDR3: CASSEAILNTEAFF. Written as DNA, the CDR3 is TGTGCCAGCAGTGAGGCCATATTGAACACTGAAGCTTTCTTT.

This clonotype was picked up many times. This chain uses TRBV30 with TRBJ1-1; a weak D match, TRBD1 (5 bases). V was clipped by 3 bases and J by 3 bases, with 11 bases between them. CDR3 size: 13 residues. Per the germline V gene, CDR1 is GTSNPN and CDR2 is SVGIG (reference sequence). CDR3 in DNA: TGTGCCTGGAGCATAGCAGGGTACACTGAAGCTTTCTTT. Protein: CAWSIAGYTEAFF.

This clonotype appeared many times. The V call is TRBV11-2, the J call TRBJ2-5; 7 positions match TRBD1. Germline V gene sequence: CDR1 SGHAT, CDR2 FQNNGV. V lost 5 bases to trimming and J lost 1 base; unmatched junction nucleotides: 7. The CDR3 length is 15 residues. In DNA form, the CDR3 reads TGTGCCAGCAGCCGTGGAAGGGGGCCCCAAGAGACCCAGTACTTC. Protein product: CASSRGRGPQETQYF.

The table lists this clonotype with many counts. V is TRBV20-1 and J is TRBJ2-4, with 9 bases lining up with TRBD1. The CDR3 loop spans 17 amino acids. Trimming took 3 bases from V and 7 from J; bases not matched to a gene: 16. The germline gives CDR1 DFQATT, CDR2 SNEGSKA (reference sequence). CDR3 nucleotides: TGCAGTGCTAGGCCCTCATCGGGACAGGGATCGTGGAACATTCAGTACTTC. Translated: CSARPSSGQGSWNIQYF.

The chain has TRBV28 and TRBJ1-2; D might be TRBD1 (5 bases). Between the trimmed V and J ends, which lost 8 bases and 4 bases, there was a span of 17 bases. CDR1 and CDR2 from the germline V gene are MDHEN and SYDVKM. There are 14 residues in the CDR3. In nucleotides, the CDR3 is TGTGCCAGCTTTACCGGGACCCTCGGCTATGGCTACACCTTC. Amino acids: CASFTGTLGYGYTF.

There are many counts of this clonotype. The chain has TRBV27 and TRBJ1-1; TRBD1 aligns across 8 bases. The trim removed 6 bases at V and 5 bases at J, leaving 11 bases unmatched. CDR3 length equals 15 residues. Germline CDR1 and CDR2: MNHEY and SMNVEV (reference sequence). The DNA of the CDR3 is TGTGCCAGCAGATCCTCTCAGGGGGCAGAGACTGAAGCTTTCTTT. Amino acids: CASRSSQGAETEAFF.

This clonotype was seen ten or more times. This chain connects TRBV9 to TRBJ2-3; 8 bases match TRBD2. CDR1 and CDR2 from the germline V gene are SGDLS and YYNGEE. V lost 0 bases and J lost 2; bases outside the gene matches: 5. The CDR3 totals 16 residues. The CDR3: CASSVGPGGYTDTQYF. In DNA form, the CDR3 reads TGTGCCAGCAGCGTAGGTCCGGGGGGGTACACAGATACGCAGTATTTT. Full variable domain (rest looked up from reference TRBV9 and TRBJ2-3): DSGVTQTPKHLITATGQRVTLRCSPRSGDLSVYWYQQSLDQGLQFLIQYYNGEERAKGNILERFSAQQFPDLHSELNLSSLELGDSALYFCASSVGPGGYTDTQYFGPGTRLTVL.

This clonotype has ten or more counts. This chain uses TRBV27 with TRBJ1-1; D is unresolved. CDR3 size: 13 residues. Trimming cost V 7 bases and J 1 base, with 10 bases left between them. The germline gives CDR1 MNHEY, CDR2 SMNVEV (reference sequence). The CDR3 loop reads CASTPGGNTEAFF. The CDR3 nucleotides are TGTGCCAGCACCCCGGGAGGGAACACTGAAGCTTTCTTT.

This clonotype has at least ten counts. The rearrangement uses TRBV15 and TRBJ1-2; 7 bases match TRBD1. CDR3 length: 16 amino acids. Germline CDR1 is LNHNV and CDR2 is YYDKDF (reference sequence). V gave up 0 bases and J gave up 3 bases; unmatched junction bases: 7. The CDR3: CATSRDQGTAYYGYTF. In DNA form, the CDR3 reads TGTGCCACCAGCAGAGATCAAGGGACAGCTTACTATGGCTACACCTTC.

This clonotype was counted at least ten times. The CDR3 DNA follows: TGTGCCAGCAGACGCTTAGGGACAGGGGACATAAACTCTGGAAACACCATATATTTT. Translation gives CASRRLGTGDINSGNTIYF. The chain is built from TRBV27 and TRBJ1-3, with 10 bases lining up with TRBD1. The germline V gene has CDR1 MNHEY and CDR2 SMNVEV (reference sequence). CDR3 length: 19 amino acids. After removal of 6 bases from V and 0 bases from J, the junction contained 14 bases not matched to a gene.

This chain joins TRBV28 and TRBJ2-5; 7 bases align to TRBD2. Germline CDR1 reads MDHEN; CDR2 reads SYDVKM. With V trimmed by 5 bases and J by 5 bases, 17 bases remained unmatched. The CDR3 sequence is 17 residues long. The CDR3 reads CASSPFSSGRTGETQYF. The CDR3 nucleotides are TGTGCCAGCAGTCCCTTTTCTAGCGGTCGGACGGGGGAGACCCAGTACTTC.

This clonotype has at least ten counts. This sequence joins TRBV4-2 and TRBJ1-1; a weak D match, TRBD1 (5 bases). This CDR3 contains 11 residues. V lost 1 base and J 12 bases, leaving 9 bases between the germline ends. The germline V gene has CDR1 LGHNA and CDR2 YNFKEQ. For the CDR3, the DNA is TGTGCCAGCAGCCAAGGGACATCAACTTTCTTT. The encoded protein is CASSQGTSTFF.

The V gene is TRBV4-3, the J gene TRBJ2-5, with 7 bases that match TRBD1. The germline CDR1 and CDR2 sequences are LGHNA and YSLEER. The V and J ends lost 1 base and 4 bases, in that order; junction bases with no gene match: 6. CDR3 length: 15 amino acids. As DNA, the CDR3 is TGCGCCAGCAGCCAAGGGGGACAGCGACTAGAGACCCAGTACTTC. This translates into CASSQGGQRLETQYF.

This clonotype has at least ten counts. The chain couples TRBV29-1 to TRBJ2-5; possible D gene TRBD1, 8 bases. The germline V gene has CDR1 SQVTM and CDR2 ANQGSEA. Trimming removed 0 bases at V and 4 bases at J, with 18 bases between. The CDR3 is made up of 16 amino acids. The CDR3 sequence is CSVEDQQGGSPETQYF. CDR3 in DNA: TGCAGCGTTGAAGATCAACAGGGGGGGTCTCCAGAGACCCAGTACTTC. The full variable domain, in which reference TRBV29-1 and TRBJ2-5 provide the parts outside the CDR3, is SAVISQKPSRDICQRGTSLTIQCQVDSQVTMMFWYRQQPGQSLTLIATANQGSEATYESGFVIDKFPISRPNLTFSTLTVSNMSPEDSSIYLCSVEDQQGGSPETQYFGPGTRLLVL.